Listed below are T cell receptor beta chains from one sample, sequenced in a study of blood T cell repertoires in COVID-19. The assay was immunoSEQ multiplex PCR, and TCRdb's table has in-frame clones only and misses some. Among about half a million clones, roughly 85% were seen once, and the ten largest hold approximately 3.4%. Sequenced sample: peripheral blood. Receptor source: a human donor in a cohort sampled during active COVID-19. The CDR3 runs from the conserved cysteine through the conserved F or W. The D gene is left open where the match is weak. Expanded clones are given a class, and other clones once, few, many or no size at all.

V gene: TRBV19; J gene: TRBJ1-1; D gene: .; clone size: .; CDR3 DNA: TGTGCCAGTAGTATAGGATTGGGACAAGGGGCTGAAGCTTTCTTT; CDR3 protein: CASSIGLGQGAEAFF
V gene: TRBV7-2; J gene: TRBJ2-1; D gene: .; clone size: .; CDR3 DNA: TGTGCCAGCAGCCCCCTGACTAGATACAATGAGCAGTTCTTC; CDR3 protein: CASSPLTRYNEQFF
V gene: TRBV12-2; J gene: TRBJ2-7; D gene: .; clone size: .; CDR3 DNA: TGTGCAAGTCGCTTCCATTTAAGGTACGGCGGCAAGACCTACGAGCAGTACTTC; CDR3 protein: CASRFHLRYGGKTYEQYF
V gene: TRBV5-5; J gene: TRBJ2-1; D gene: TRBD2; clone size: .; CDR3 DNA: TGTGCCAGCAGCCCCCGGACTAGCGGAGACTATGAGCAGTTCTTC; CDR3 protein: CASSPRTSGDYEQFF
V gene: TRBV5-1; J gene: TRBJ2-7; D gene: TRBD1; clone size: .; CDR3 DNA: TGCGCCAGCAGCCAGGGGGCGCGGAACGAGCAGTACTTC; CDR3 protein: CASSQGARNEQYF
V gene: TRBV11-2; J gene: TRBJ1-1; D gene: .; clone size: .; CDR3 DNA: TGTGCCAGCAGCTCGGCCACTATGAACACTGAAGCTTTCTTT; CDR3 protein: CASSSATMNTEAFF
V gene: TRBV5-6; J gene: TRBJ2-3; D gene: .; clone size: .; CDR3 DNA: TGTGCCAGCAGCTTCCAATTGGGGGGAGGAGATACGCAGTATTTT; CDR3 protein: CASSFQLGGGDTQYF
V gene: TRBV6-2/TRBV6-3; J gene: TRBJ2-7; D gene: TRBD1; clone size: .; CDR3 DNA: TGTGCCAGCAGCCGGGACAGGGGGATAGACGAGCAGTACTTC; CDR3 protein: CASSRDRGIDEQYF
V gene: TRBV28; J gene: TRBJ1-4; D gene: .; clone size: .; CDR3 DNA: TGTGCCAGCAGTTTGGCGCGCAGGGGACAAGAAAAACTGTTTTTT; CDR3 protein: CASSLARRGQEKLFF
V gene: TRBV12-3/TRBV12-4; J gene: TRBJ2-1; D gene: .; clone size: .; CDR3 DNA: TGTGCCAGCAGTTTAAGACAGTTACAGTTCTTC; CDR3 protein: CASSLRQLQFF
V gene: TRBV28; J gene: TRBJ2-7; D gene: .; clone size: .; CDR3 DNA: TGTGCCAGCAGTTTTCTCGGGGAACCCTACGAGCAGTACTTC; CDR3 protein: CASSFLGEPYEQYF
V gene: TRBV5-1; J gene: TRBJ2-6; D gene: .; clone size: .; CDR3 DNA: TGCGCCAGCAGCTTGATATCAGGGTCCGGGGCCAACGTCCTGACTTTC; CDR3 protein: CASSLISGSGANVLTF
V gene: TRBV11-1; J gene: TRBJ2-7; D gene: TRBD2; clone size: few; CDR3 DNA: TGTGCCAGCAGCTTAGATAGCGGGAGGTGGTCCTACGAGCAGTACTTC; CDR3 protein: CASSLDSGRWSYEQYF
V gene: TRBV30; J gene: TRBJ1-3; D gene: .; clone size: .; CDR3 DNA: TGTGCCTGGACCGGGGACTGGAGCCACCTTTCGTATGGAAACACCATATATTTT; CDR3 protein: CAWTGDWSHLSYGNTIYF
V gene: TRBV10-3; J gene: TRBJ1-1; D gene: .; clone size: .; CDR3 DNA: TGTGCCACCCAAGTACAGCTGAACACTGAAGCTTTCTTT; CDR3 protein: CATQVQLNTEAFF
V gene: TRBV6-1; J gene: TRBJ1-2; D gene: .; clone size: many; CDR3 DNA: TGTGCCAGCAGTGAAGAACACACGCTTCGGGGTGGCTACACCTTC; CDR3 protein: CASSEEHTLRGGYTF
V gene: TRBV28; J gene: TRBJ2-5; D gene: TRBD1; clone size: .; CDR3 DNA: TGTGCCAGCAGTCCCCGGTGGGACAGGGGGCAAGAGACCCAGTACTTC; CDR3 protein: CASSPRWDRGQETQYF
V gene: TRBV2; J gene: TRBJ2-2; D gene: .; clone size: .; CDR3 DNA: TGTGCCAGCAGCGGGTCACCTATCGCCGGGGAGCTGTTTTTT; CDR3 protein: CASSGSPIAGELFF
V gene: TRBV28; J gene: TRBJ1-6; D gene: TRBD1; clone size: .; CDR3 DNA: TGTGCCACCACGGGACAGTTCCATTCACCCCTCCACTTT; CDR3 protein: CATTGQFHSPLHF
V gene: TRBV2; J gene: TRBJ1-1; D gene: .; clone size: .; CDR3 DNA: TGTGCCAGCAGCACGAGGTCCACTGAAGCTTTCTTT; CDR3 protein: CASSTRSTEAFF
V gene: TRBV6-6; J gene: TRBJ2-7; D gene: TRBD2; clone size: few; CDR3 DNA: TGTGCCAGCACCATTAGCGGGTGGACCTACGAGCAGTACTTC; CDR3 protein: CASTISGWTYEQYF
V gene: TRBV23-1; J gene: TRBJ2-2; D gene: .; clone size: .; CDR3 DNA: TGCGCCAGCAGTCATGGGGCCGGAAAGAACACCGGGGAGCTGTTTTTT; CDR3 protein: CASSHGAGKNTGELFF
V gene: TRBV2; J gene: TRBJ1-5; D gene: .; clone size: .; CDR3 DNA: TGTGCCAGCAGTGAAGCGCCAGGTAATCAGCCCCAGCATTTT; CDR3 protein: CASSEAPGNQPQHF
V gene: TRBV28; J gene: TRBJ1-1; D gene: .; clone size: .; CDR3 DNA: TGTGCCAGCAGAAGACAGGTCAGGACCACTGAAGCTTTCTTT; CDR3 protein: CASRRQVRTTEAFF
V gene: TRBV28; J gene: TRBJ2-5; D gene: .; clone size: .; CDR3 DNA: TGTGCCAGCAGTCCGGGCTCTAGCGTTTTAAGCGAGACCCAGTACTTC; CDR3 protein: CASSPGSSVLSETQYF
V gene: TRBV15; J gene: TRBJ1-5; D gene: .; clone size: .; CDR3 DNA: TGTGCCACCAGCAGAGATTTGGCAGGAGGAAATCAGCCCCAGCATTTT; CDR3 protein: CATSRDLAGGNQPQHF
V gene: TRBV7-9; J gene: TRBJ2-3; D gene: .; clone size: once; CDR3 DNA: TGTGCCAGCAGCCCTAGTGTCGGGAGAGATACGCAGTATTTT; CDR3 protein: CASSPSVGRDTQYF
V gene: TRBV28; J gene: TRBJ1-4; D gene: TRBD1; clone size: .; CDR3 DNA: TGTGCCAGCACCGTCGGACAGGGTGGGTTGGATTTGGATGAAAAACTGTTTTTT; CDR3 protein: CASTVGQGGLDLDEKLFF
V gene: TRBV6-1; J gene: TRBJ2-1; D gene: TRBD2; clone size: once; CDR3 DNA: TGTGCCAGCAGTGAAGGACTAGCGGTACCCAATGAGCAGTTCTTC; CDR3 protein: CASSEGLAVPNEQFF
V gene: TRBV30; J gene: TRBJ1-2; D gene: TRBD1; clone size: .; CDR3 DNA: TGTGCCTGGAGTGTACAGGGGAGAGGCTATGGCTACACCTTC; CDR3 protein: CAWSVQGRGYGYTF
V gene: TRBV5-6; J gene: TRBJ2-7; D gene: TRBD2; clone size: .; CDR3 DNA: TGTGCCAGCAGCCACGGGACTAGCGGCTACGAGCAGTACTTC; CDR3 protein: CASSHGTSGYEQYF
V gene: TRBV28; J gene: TRBJ2-2; D gene: .; clone size: .; CDR3 DNA: TGTGCCAGCAGTTTAGGAGGGACCGGGGAGCTGTTTTTT; CDR3 protein: CASSLGGTGELFF
V gene: TRBV11-3; J gene: TRBJ2-7; D gene: TRBD2; clone size: .; CDR3 DNA: TGTGCCAGCAGCCAGGGACTAGCGGGAGGTTACGAGCAGTACTTC; CDR3 protein: CASSQGLAGGYEQYF
V gene: TRBV4-2; J gene: TRBJ2-7; D gene: .; clone size: .; CDR3 DNA: TGTGCCAGCAGCCAAGCCCGGGGCTATTTGGGAGGCGAGCAGTACTTC; CDR3 protein: CASSQARGYLGGEQYF
V gene: TRBV11-2; J gene: TRBJ1-3; D gene: .; clone size: .; CDR3 DNA: TGTGCCAGCAGTCCGACAGCATCTCCGGGAAACACCATATATTTT; CDR3 protein: CASSPTASPGNTIYF
V gene: TRBV5-5; J gene: TRBJ1-1; D gene: .; clone size: .; CDR3 DNA: TGTGCCAGCAGCTTGGCAGAGGGTACGAACACTGAAGCTTTCTTT; CDR3 protein: CASSLAEGTNTEAFF
V gene: TRBV20-1; J gene: TRBJ2-7; D gene: .; clone size: .; CDR3 DNA: TGCAGTGCTCATATGGCCGAGCAGTACTTC; CDR3 protein: CSAHMAEQYF
V gene: TRBV6-5; J gene: TRBJ1-3; D gene: .; clone size: .; CDR3 DNA: TGTGCCAGCAGTTACTCACAGGTTAACTCTGGAAACACCATATATTTT; CDR3 protein: CASSYSQVNSGNTIYF
V gene: TRBV4-3; J gene: TRBJ2-2; D gene: .; clone size: .; CDR3 DNA: TGCGCCAGCAGCCAAGATTGGGGCCTCGCCGGGGAGCTGTTTTTT; CDR3 protein: CASSQDWGLAGELFF
V gene: TRBV3-1/TRBV3-2; J gene: TRBJ2-2; D gene: TRBD1; clone size: .; CDR3 DNA: TGTGCCAGCAGCCGGGGACATCGGACAGGGGGGAACACCGGGGAGCTGTTTTTT; CDR3 protein: CASSRGHRTGGNTGELFF
V gene: TRBV18; J gene: TRBJ1-5; D gene: .; clone size: .; CDR3 DNA: TGTGCCAGCTCAGGGGCACAGTCTGACCAGCCCCAGCATTTT; CDR3 protein: CASSGAQSDQPQHF
V gene: TRBV18; J gene: TRBJ2-1; D gene: TRBD2; clone size: .; CDR3 DNA: TGTGCCAGCTCACTCGGGACTAGCTCCTACAATGAGCAGTTCTTC; CDR3 protein: CASSLGTSSYNEQFF
V gene: TRBV7-9; J gene: TRBJ1-4; D gene: .; clone size: few; CDR3 DNA: TGTGCCAGCAGCCGGGGACACAGGGAGGAAAAACTGTTTTTT; CDR3 protein: CASSRGHREEKLFF
V gene: TRBV30; J gene: TRBJ1-2; D gene: .; clone size: few; CDR3 DNA: TGTGGCGGGACTCTTTATAACTATGGCTACACCTTC; CDR3 protein: CGGTLYNYGYTF
V gene: TRBV6-1; J gene: TRBJ1-1; D gene: .; clone size: .; CDR3 DNA: TGTGCCAGCAGTGAAATATGGAACACTGAAGCTTTCTTT; CDR3 protein: CASSEIWNTEAFF
V gene: TRBV19; J gene: TRBJ1-1; D gene: .; clone size: .; CDR3 DNA: TGTGCCAGTAGTATAGGGGGGGGTGTGGGCCCGAACACTGAAGCTTTCTTT; CDR3 protein: CASSIGGGVGPNTEAFF
V gene: TRBV7-9; J gene: TRBJ2-1; D gene: TRBD1; clone size: few; CDR3 DNA: TGTGCCAGCAGCCCCGGACAGGGCAAACCCTACAATGAGCAGTTCTTC; CDR3 protein: CASSPGQGKPYNEQFF
V gene: TRBV7-2; J gene: TRBJ1-5; D gene: TRBD1; clone size: .; CDR3 DNA: TGTGCCAGCAGTCGACAGGGTAGCAATCAGCCCCAGCATTTT; CDR3 protein: CASSRQGSNQPQHF
V gene: TRBV4-2; J gene: TRBJ2-1; D gene: .; clone size: .; CDR3 DNA: TGTGCCAGCAGCCAATCTACTCCGGGGGAGACCTACAATGAGCAGTTCTTC; CDR3 protein: CASSQSTPGETYNEQFF
V gene: TRBV6-6; J gene: TRBJ1-3; D gene: TRBD1; clone size: .; CDR3 DNA: TGTGCCAGCAGTACTTCTGGGACAGGGTCGGGAAACACCATATATTTT; CDR3 protein: CASSTSGTGSGNTIYF
V gene: TRBV7-9; J gene: TRBJ1-2; D gene: .; clone size: .; CDR3 DNA: TGTGCCAGCAGCCCTGACCGGGATCGTTCCTTATATGGCTACACCTTC; CDR3 protein: CASSPDRDRSLYGYTF
V gene: TRBV7-3; J gene: TRBJ2-3; D gene: .; clone size: .; CDR3 DNA: TGTGCCAGCAGCCCCGACTTAAGCACAGATACGCAGTATTTT; CDR3 protein: CASSPDLSTDTQYF
V gene: TRBV2; J gene: TRBJ2-3; D gene: .; clone size: .; CDR3 DNA: TGTGCCAGCCATTTGCGAGGACTAAACACAGATACGCAGTATTTT; CDR3 protein: CASHLRGLNTDTQYF
V gene: TRBV6-4; J gene: TRBJ2-3; D gene: .; clone size: once; CDR3 DNA: TGTGCCAGCAGTGTAAGCGGGAGCACAGATACGCAGTATTTT; CDR3 protein: CASSVSGSTDTQYF
V gene: TRBV29-1; J gene: TRBJ2-3; D gene: TRBD2; clone size: .; CDR3 DNA: TGCAGCGTGGATAGCGGGAGTGAAGGGACAGATACGCAGTATTTT; CDR3 protein: CSVDSGSEGTDTQYF